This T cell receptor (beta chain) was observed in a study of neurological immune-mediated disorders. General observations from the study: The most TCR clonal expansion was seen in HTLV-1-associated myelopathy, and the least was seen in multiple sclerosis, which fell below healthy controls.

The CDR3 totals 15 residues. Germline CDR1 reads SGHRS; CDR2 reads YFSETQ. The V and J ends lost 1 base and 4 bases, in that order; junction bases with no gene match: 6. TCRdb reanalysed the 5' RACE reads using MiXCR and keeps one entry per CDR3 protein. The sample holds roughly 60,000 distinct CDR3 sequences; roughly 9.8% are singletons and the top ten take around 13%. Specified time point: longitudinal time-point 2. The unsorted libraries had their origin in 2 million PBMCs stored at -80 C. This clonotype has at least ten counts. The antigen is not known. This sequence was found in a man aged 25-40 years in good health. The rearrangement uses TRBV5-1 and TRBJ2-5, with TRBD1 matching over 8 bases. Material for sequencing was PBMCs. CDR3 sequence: CASSLQGAVRETQYF. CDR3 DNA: TGCGCCAGCAGCTTGCAGGGGGCAGTTAGAGAGACCCAGTACTTC.